This TCR beta chain was recovered during a study of blood T cell repertoires in COVID-19. Study background: The study drew acute and convalescent COVID-19 samples from the United States, Italy and Spain.

In the original analysis: The assay estimated nucleated cells by amplifying reference gene primers. The table came from immunoSEQ multiplex PCR; TCRdb's copy has only in-frame clones and leaves some out. Clonal size and the V and J genes are those of that table, whereas D and trimming came from the DNA. The sample contains 350,000 or so clones, almost 90% of which appear only once. Individuals drawn from 20 to 25 US areas were roughly 18 to 95 years old. Exposed volunteers were people who met a COVID-19 case within 2 weeks before study entry. The receptor comes from a woman aged 30 to 39 who had been exposed to COVID-19. What was sequenced was PBMCs or T cells enriched from blood (not recorded which).

The CDR3 nucleotides read TGTGCCAGCAGTTTACCTCAGGGGAGCAATCAGCCCCAGCATTTT. Its protein product is CASSLPQGSNQPQHF. This chain links TRBV28 with TRBJ1-5; perhaps TRBD1 as D (6 bases). Germline values: CDR1 MDHEN, CDR2 SYDVKM. The CDR3 is 15 residues long. The ends were cut back, 2 bases at V and 1 base at J, with 9 bases in the middle.